Listed below are T cell receptor beta chains from one sample, sequenced in a study of early T cells in non-severe SARS-CoV-2 infection. TCRdb used MiXCR to reprocess the 5' RACE reads, holding one entry per CDR3 protein. Among about 77,000 distinct CDR3 sequences listed, around 10% were seen once. Specimen: whole blood, collected at baseline. These receptors were obtained from an adult who was a healthcare worker with PCR-confirmed SARS-CoV-2 infection or an uninfected control (not recorded which). The donor label of this sample is uncertain. The CDR3 runs from the conserved cysteine through the conserved F or W.

v_call	j_call	cdr3_aa
TRBV12-3/TRBV12-4	TRBJ2-2	CASSTGRNGELFF
TRBV9	TRBJ1-3	CASSVADSGNTIYF
TRBV28	TRBJ2-1	CASSLVGYNEQFF
TRBV6-1	TRBJ2-7	CASRRVLGPEQYF
TRBV10-3	TRBJ2-1	CAISEQGAENEQFF
TRBV12-3/TRBV12-4	TRBJ1-2	CASSFRAGWGTNYGYTF
TRBV20-1	TRBJ2-2	CSASRQSNTGELFF
TRBV5-1	TRBJ2-5	CASSLGSAITQETQYF
TRBV20-1	TRBJ2-5	CSASGSGRPQETQYF
TRBV2	TRBJ1-6	CASSVGSSGYSPLHF
TRBV5-6	TRBJ2-1	CASSPGLLWSGEQFF
TRBV18	TRBJ2-5	CASSSGREGETQYF
TRBV7-2	TRBJ1-1	CASSQRGPTQAFF
TRBV5-6	TRBJ2-7	CASSSGQGNYEQYF
TRBV11-2	TRBJ2-3	CASSLDRGKRTDTQYF
TRBV12-3/TRBV12-4	TRBJ1-5	CASSTSTGGNQPQHF
TRBV11-2	TRBJ1-1	CASSSSDKNIEAFF
TRBV20-1	TRBJ2-1	CSANYGTATNEQFF
TRBV5-8	TRBJ2-7	CASSQARTGGVHEQYF
TRBV29-1	TRBJ1-2	CSVARGYYGYTF
TRBV4-1	TRBJ2-3	CASSQDIFTDTQYF
TRBV7-8	TRBJ2-1	CASSQKRSYNEQFF
TRBV30	TRBJ2-5	CAWSVSSGQETQYF
TRBV12-3/TRBV12-4	TRBJ1-1	CASSLQGVTEAFF
TRBV7-2	TRBJ2-7	CASSLDWTSSYEQYF
TRBV29-1	TRBJ2-3	CSVVMEGVEDTQYF
TRBV9	TRBJ1-2	CASSAYSGTEDGYTF
TRBV19	TRBJ2-2	CASSMRLASGELFF
TRBV6-5	TRBJ2-1	CASSSNRVNEQFF
TRBV10-3	TRBJ1-5	CAINTGYNQPQHF
TRBV5-1	TRBJ1-1	CASSLEGNTEAFF
TRBV30	TRBJ1-5	CACPPAKARPQHF
TRBV7-2	TRBJ1-4	CASSLGRTEEKLFF
TRBV30	TRBJ1-1	CAWRNHGFTEAFF
TRBV18	TRBJ1-2	CASSPEVTGPYYGYTF
TRBV7-9	TRBJ2-1	CASTLAYNEQFF
TRBV7-9	TRBJ2-7	CASEGSSYEQYF
TRBV29-1	TRBJ2-2	CSVDGLPSGELFF
TRBV5-1	TRBJ1-4	CASSSEGQEDEKLFF
TRBV11-3	TRBJ2-7	CASSLSQTPGGEQYF
TRBV20-1	TRBJ1-2	CSATTGTRYGYTF
TRBV6-5	TRBJ1-4	CASSYNPGVGEKLFF
TRBV7-3	TRBJ2-1	CASSLAAGGGLYNEQFF
TRBV11-3	TRBJ1-1	CASSSQGTNTEAFF
TRBV12-3/TRBV12-4	TRBJ2-3	CASSLGGHRLTDTQYF
TRBV9	TRBJ1-2	CASFPFPIPGQGNYGYTF
TRBV7-6	TRBJ1-1	CASSRISGRTINTEAFF
TRBV12-3/TRBV12-4	TRBJ2-7	CASSAGDRRWQYF
TRBV20-1	TRBJ1-6	CSARDGGTGAYNSPLHF
TRBV7-3	TRBJ2-1	CASSLMNGAYNEQFF
TRBV7-9	TRBJ2-3	CASSLFLGGPDTQYF
TRBV5-1	TRBJ2-2	CASIGTGIFAGELFF
TRBV25-1	TRBJ2-7	CASNGGQGFSYEQYF
TRBV7-6	TRBJ2-1	CASSPGGAWEQFF
TRBV5-1	TRBJ2-2	CASSSSANTGELFF
TRBV7-2	TRBJ2-2	CASSPNRGSFTGELFF
TRBV4-1	TRBJ1-2	CASSQDRLTAPIGYTF
TRBV4-1	TRBJ2-1	CASSLLAGGLREQFF